The 25 T cell receptor beta chains in this list originate from one sample, sequenced in a study of T cells in Graves' hyperthyroidism and ophthalmopathy (dated by TCRdb to between 2018 and 2020). Libraries were made using multiplex PCR. Sequencing was performed on an Illumina HiSeq 2000. The TCR beta CDR3 regions were amplified from the RNA transcripts. The TCR CDR3 was subjected to a first round of RT-PCR using the HTBI primer set and the Qiagen OneStep RT-PCR kit. TCRdb itself trimmed the public reads at Q25 with fastp, ran MiXCR and retained productive beta chains. Each CDR3 protein appears once, grouped with its most common genes and DNA. For this sample the table gives 350,000 to 400,000 distinct CDR3 sequences, of which 15% were detected only once. The top ten hold about 30% of the sample. Sequencing was carried out using blood. The receptor source for this set is a woman under 40 with Graves' hyperthyroidism.

The chain carries TRBV12-3 or TRBV12-4 and TRBJ1-6, with D perhaps matching TRBD1 (5 bases). V gave up 3 bases and J gave up 5 bases, with 8 bases separating them. This CDR3 has 14 residues. For the CDR3, the DNA is TGTGCCAGCAGTTTCGGACACGATAATTCACCCCTCCACTTT. The encoded protein is CASSFGHDNSPLHF.

This clonotype was seen ten or more times. At one boundary the junction diverges from the germline segment, which might be a read error. This sequence joins TRBV11-2 and TRBJ2-3; D gene uncertain. Germline-derived CDR1 and CDR2 are SGHAT and FQNNGV. The CDR3 has 12 residues. The CDR3 protein is CASNLVQDTQYF. The CDR3 coding sequence is TGTGCCAGCAACTTAGTACAGGATACGCAGTATTTT.

This clonotype occurred many times. The V gene is TRBV3-1, the J gene TRBJ1-6; 7 bases align to TRBD1. The germline gives CDR1 LGHDT, CDR2 YNNKEL (reference sequence). This CDR3 is built from 15 residues. V trimming: 3 bases; J trimming: 7 bases; junction bases outside the gene matches: 6. The CDR3 protein is CASSQYGTANSPLHF. For the CDR3, the DNA is TGTGCCAGCAGCCAGTACGGGACAGCCAATTCACCCCTCCACTTT. Full variable domain (remainder filled in from reference TRBV3-1 and TRBJ1-6): DTAVSQTPKYLVTQMGNDKSIKCEQNLGHDTMYWYKQDSKKFLKIMFSYNNKELIINETVPNRFSPKSPDKAHLNLHINSLELGDSAVYFCASSQYGTANSPLHFGNGTRLTVT.

About this clonotype: It may be a read error: a sequence one base away is much more abundant. The gene calls are TRBV16 and TRBJ2-3; perhaps TRBD1 as D (6 bases). The germline V gene encodes CDR1 KGHSY and CDR2 FQNENV. This CDR3 has 11 residues. V was clipped by 3 bases and J by 10 bases, with 8 bases between them. In nucleotides, the CDR3 is TGTGCCAGCAGCCACCAGGGGCCGCAGTATTTT. The encoded protein is CASSHQGPQYF.

In its sample, this clonotype was seen a few times. J is TRBJ1-2 and V is TRBV9, with TRBD1 as a possible D gene (6 bases). The germline gives CDR1 SGDLS, CDR2 YYNGEE. This CDR3 contains 14 residues. Trimming took 6 bases from V and 4 from J, leaving 16 bases between them. The CDR3 sequence: CASTLGDTTYGYTF. DNA for the CDR3: TGTGCCAGCACCTTAGGGGACACCACCTATGGCTACACCTTC.

The chain carries TRBV10-2 and TRBJ2-3, with a weak D call TRBD2 (6 bases). The CDR3 is 14 residues long. The germline V gene has CDR1 WSHSY and CDR2 SAAADI. The V end was cut by 8 bases, the J end by 2 bases, with 14 bases between. The CDR3: CASSPARDTDTQYF. DNA for the CDR3: TGCGCCAGCTCTCCCGCGCGGGACACAGATACGCAGTATTTT.

This clonotype turned up a few times. This rearrangement joins TRBV5-1 to TRBJ2-5, with TRBD1 identical over 7 bases. The germline gives CDR1 SGHRS, CDR2 YFSETQ. The CDR3 length is 14 residues. The J segment lost 5 bases and the V segment lost 4 bases, leaving 8 bases of the junction unmatched. The CDR3 here is CASSVGQVVETQYF. The CDR3 nucleotides are TGCGCCAGCAGCGTTGGACAGGTTGTGGAGACCCAGTACTTC.

Many counts were recorded for this clonotype. This chain uses TRBV20-1 with TRBJ2-1; 11 bases are a match to TRBD2. This CDR3 contains 14 residues. The trim removed 5 bases at V and 7 bases at J, leaving 7 bases unmatched. The germline V gene encodes CDR1 DFQATT and CDR2 SNEGSKA (reference sequence). The CDR3 loop is CSAEISGRGNEQFF. The CDR3 coding sequence is TGCAGTGCTGAAATTAGCGGGAGGGGGAATGAGCAGTTCTTC.

A few counts support this clonotype. V usage is TRBV27 and J usage is TRBJ1-5; the D is unclear. The CDR3 has 16 amino acids. Germline CDR1 MNHEY, CDR2 SMNVEV (reference sequence). V dropped 0 bases and J dropped 0 bases, with 9 bases sitting between them. The CDR3 loop is CASSLSIRHSNQPQHF. The DNA of the CDR3 is TGTGCCAGCAGTTTATCGATAAGACATAGCAATCAGCCCCAGCATTTT.

Turning to this clonotype: Relative to the germline gene, one junction end is altered; a read error may explain this. The chain links TRBV9 to TRBJ2-7, with 7 bases lining up with TRBD2. CDR1 SGDLS and CDR2 YYNGEE come from the germline V gene. This CDR3 comprises 11 residues. CDR3 nucleotide sequence: TGTACCAGCAGCGGCGGGGGCGAGCAGTACTTC. It is translated as CTSSGGGEQYF.

This clonotype was seen repeatedly, ten times or more. The chain combines TRBV6-1 with TRBJ2-5, with 7 bases that match TRBD1. The CDR3 length is 13 residues. V lost 5 bases, J lost 5 bases, and 5 bases stayed unmatched. CDR1 is MNHNS and CDR2 is SASEGT in the germline V gene. CDR3 residues: CASSYTGVETQYF. As DNA, the CDR3 is TGTGCCAGCAGTTATACAGGGGTCGAGACCCAGTACTTC.

Notes on this clonotype: This may be a read error: a much more frequent sequence differs by one nucleotide. The chain couples TRBV30 to TRBJ2-1, with a tentative D call TRBD2 (6 bases). There are 12 residues in the CDR3. Germline values: CDR1 GTSNPN, CDR2 SVGIG (reference sequence). The DNA of the CDR3 is TGTGTCGAGAGGGACTTCAACAATGAGCAGTTCTTC. Translating it yields CVERDFNNEQFF.

This clonotype was observed a handful of times. This may come from a read error, since a much larger clone is one base off. The rearrangement links TRBV5-1 to TRBJ1-1; TRBD1 aligns across 8 bases. The junction had 6 bases not matched to a gene; V was cut back by 4 bases and J by 4 bases. The CDR3 runs to 14 residues. Germline CDR1 reads SGHRS; CDR2 reads YFSETQ. CDR3 sequence reads: CASSLQTGATEAFF. The CDR3 nucleotides read TGCGCCAGCAGCCTCCAGACAGGGGCCACTGAAGCTTTCTTT. The entire variable domain, with the rest obtained from reference TRBV5-1 and TRBJ1-1, is as follows: KAGVTQTPRYLIKTRGQQVTLSCSPISGHRSVSWYQQTPGQGLQFLFEYFSETQRNKGNFPGRFSGRQFSNSRSEMNVSTLELGDSALYLCASSLQTGATEAFFGQGTRLTVV.

This clonotype was counted many times. The chain combines TRBV27 with TRBJ2-4, with TRBD1 as a possible D gene (6 bases). The germline V gene encodes CDR1 MNHEY and CDR2 SMNVEV (reference sequence). Trimming cost V 5 bases and J 2 bases, with 16 bases left between them. CDR3 length: 16 residues. In DNA, the CDR3 is TGTGCCAGCAGTACACAACCCGGGACAACCAAAAACATTCAGTACTTC. Its translation: CASSTQPGTTKNIQYF.

This clonotype was seen many times. The chain joins TRBV27 to TRBJ2-1; 10 bases map to TRBD1. V dropped 7 bases and J dropped 2; count of bases not matched to a gene: 14. The CDR3 is 18 amino acids. Germline CDR1 and CDR2: MNHEY and SMNVEV (reference sequence). The CDR3 DNA reads as TGTGCCAGCACCCCGTTCTCGCCGGGACAGGGGACCTACAATGAGCAGTTCTTC. Protein: CASTPFSPGQGTYNEQFF.

A word on this clonotype: One base away lies a much larger clone, so this may be a sequencing read error. The CDR3 carries no conserved terminal phenylalanine or tryptophan, so it likely arises from a read error. This chain joins TRBV20-1 and TRBJ2-3; D is undetermined. There are 16 residues in the CDR3. V shed 2 bases and J shed 0 bases, with 15 bases lying between them. The germline gives CDR1 DFQATT, CDR2 SNEGSKA (reference sequence). The chain's CDR3 is CSARRVRSSSTDTQYS. For the CDR3, the DNA is TGCAGTGCTAGAAGGGTCCGATCCTCTAGCACAGATACGCAGTATTCT.

This clonotype occurred many times. V usage is TRBV3-1 and J usage is TRBJ1-5; 9 bases line up with TRBD1. V dropped 3 bases and J dropped 2; count of bases not matched to a gene: 5. CDR1 and CDR2 (germline): LGHDT, YNNKEL (reference sequence). The CDR3 has 16 amino acids. The chain's CDR3 is CASSQGQGGGNQPQHF. CDR3 bases: TGTGCCAGCAGCCAGGGACAGGGAGGCGGCAATCAGCCCCAGCATTTT.

This clonotype was observed at least ten times. This chain joins TRBV27 and TRBJ2-1; 9 nucleotides match TRBD1. The ends lost 5 bases at V and 12 bases at J; junction bases unmatched: 11. This CDR3 is built from 14 residues. CDR1 and CDR2 (germline): MNHEY, SMNVEV (reference sequence). The CDR3: CASSPRTGVGGQFF. CDR3 DNA: TGTGCCAGCAGTCCCCGGACAGGGGTGGGCGGGCAGTTCTTC.

This clonotype has more than one count but fewer than ten. The chain carries TRBV30 and TRBJ2-3, with no clear D. This CDR3 comprises 13 residues. The V gene's germline CDR1 is GTSNPN and CDR2 SVGIG (reference sequence). The ends were cut back, 0 bases at V and 8 bases at J, with 12 bases in the middle. The CDR3: CAWSVSLGPTQYF. In nucleotides, the CDR3 is TGTGCCTGGAGTGTATCCCTAGGCCCTACGCAGTATTTT.

At least ten counts were recorded for this clonotype. This CDR3 reads CASNRAAGAYNEQFF. CDR3 in DNA: TGTGCCAGCAATCGAGCGGCGGGGGCCTACAATGAGCAGTTCTTC. The rearrangement links TRBV27 to TRBJ2-1; 7 bases fit TRBD2. The CDR3 length is 15 residues. V lost 7 bases to trimming and J lost 2 bases; unmatched junction nucleotides: 8. CDR1 and CDR2 (germline): MNHEY, SMNVEV (reference sequence).

The chain combines TRBV19 with TRBJ2-1; perhaps TRBD2 as D (6 bases). Trimming left V 6 bases short and J 5 bases short, with 26 bases between. CDR1 and CDR2 (germline): LNHDA, SQIVND (reference sequence). This CDR3 is 18 amino acids long. CDR3 sequence reads: CASSPLKSASEPNNEQFF. CDR3 DNA: TGTGCCAGTAGCCCCCTGAAGAGCGCTAGCGAGCCGAACAATGAGCAGTTCTTC.

A single count supports this clonotype. Being one base from a much bigger clone, this may be a read error. The V and J genes are TRBV7-2 and TRBJ2-5; 9 positions match TRBD2. The CDR3 spans 14 residues. The germline V gene has CDR1 SGHTA and CDR2 FQGNSA. Trimming at V came to 5 bases and at J to 9 bases, leaving 10 bases not matched to a gene. This CDR3 is CASSRGLAHEPQYF. In DNA, the CDR3 is TGTGCCAGCAGCCGAGGACTAGCGCACGAGCCCCAGTACTTC. Using reference TRBV7-2 and TRBJ2-5 for the parts outside the CDR3, the full variable domain is GAGVSQSPSNKVTEKGKDVELRCDPISGHTALYWYRQSLGQGLEFLIYFQGNSAPDKSGLPSDRFSAERTGGSVSTLTIQRTQQEDSAVYLCASSRGLAHEPQYFGPGTRLLVL.

This clonotype was seen at least ten times. This sequence joins TRBV3-1 and TRBJ2-1; D ambiguous. CDR3 length: 11 residues. V was shortened by 8 bases and J by 7 bases, with 9 bases between the two germline ends. The germline CDR1 and CDR2 sequences are LGHDT and YNNKEL (reference sequence). The CDR3 region has the DNA TGTGCCAGCGGTCCGGAAAATGAGCAGTTCTTC. It yields the protein CASGPENEQFF.

The chain combines TRBV6-1 with TRBJ1-3; D gene uncertain. Germline-derived CDR1 and CDR2 are MNHNS and SASEGT. CDR3 length: 14 amino acids. Trimming removed 6 bases at V and 4 bases at J, with 13 bases between. For the CDR3, the DNA is TGTGCCAGCAGGTTGAGGACGCTAGGAAACACCATATATTTT. Translating it yields CASRLRTLGNTIYF.

In this sample, this clonotype turned up many times. This sequence joins TRBV2 and TRBJ2-5; 9 bases agree with TRBD1. This CDR3 spans 15 amino acids. V was pared by 8 bases and J by 2 bases, with 9 bases of the junction left unmatched. Per the germline V gene, CDR1 is SNHLY and CDR2 is FYNNEI. CDR3 sequence reads: CASQEQGAPQETQYF. The CDR3 DNA reads as TGTGCCAGCCAAGAACAGGGGGCCCCTCAAGAGACCCAGTACTTC.